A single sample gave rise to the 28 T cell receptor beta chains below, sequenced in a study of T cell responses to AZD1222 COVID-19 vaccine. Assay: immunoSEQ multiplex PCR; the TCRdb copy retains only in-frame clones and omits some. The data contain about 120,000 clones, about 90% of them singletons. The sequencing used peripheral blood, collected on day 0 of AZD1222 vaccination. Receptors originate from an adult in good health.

The CDR3 loop is CASSHGGTSGTYEQYF. The CDR3 region has the DNA TGTGCCAGCAGCCACGGGGGGACTAGCGGGACCTACGAGCAGTACTTC. The chain employs TRBV5-6 and TRBJ2-7, with 13 nucleotides matching TRBD2. This CDR3 comprises 16 residues. Trimming cost V 4 bases and J 2 bases; bases outside gene matches: 6. Germline values: CDR1 SGHDT, CDR2 YYEEEE.

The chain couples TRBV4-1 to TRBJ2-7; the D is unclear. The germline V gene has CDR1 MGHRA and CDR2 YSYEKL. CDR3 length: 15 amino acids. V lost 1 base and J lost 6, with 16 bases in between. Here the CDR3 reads CASSQATLATREQYF. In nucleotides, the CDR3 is TGCGCCAGCAGCCAAGCCACTTTAGCTACGCGCGAGCAGTACTTC.

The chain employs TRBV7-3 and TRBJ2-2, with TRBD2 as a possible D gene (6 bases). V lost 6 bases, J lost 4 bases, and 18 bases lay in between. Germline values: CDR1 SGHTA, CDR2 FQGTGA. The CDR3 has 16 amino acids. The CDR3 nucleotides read TGTGCCAGCAGTCCCCGGGGGACCCCGGGCACCGGGGAGCTGTTTTTT. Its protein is CASSPRGTPGTGELFF.

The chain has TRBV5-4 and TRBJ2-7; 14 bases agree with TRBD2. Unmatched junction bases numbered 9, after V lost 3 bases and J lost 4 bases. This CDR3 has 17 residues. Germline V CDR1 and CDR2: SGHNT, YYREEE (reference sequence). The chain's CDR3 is CASSSYMTSGRAYEQYF. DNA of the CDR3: TGTGCCAGCAGCTCTTATATGACTAGCGGGAGGGCTTACGAGCAGTACTTC.

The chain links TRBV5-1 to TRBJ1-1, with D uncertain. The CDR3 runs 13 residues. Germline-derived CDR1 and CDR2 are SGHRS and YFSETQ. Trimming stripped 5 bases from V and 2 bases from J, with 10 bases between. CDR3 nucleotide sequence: TGCGCCAGCAGGGCCAAACAAAACACTGAAGCTTTCTTT. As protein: CASRAKQNTEAFF.

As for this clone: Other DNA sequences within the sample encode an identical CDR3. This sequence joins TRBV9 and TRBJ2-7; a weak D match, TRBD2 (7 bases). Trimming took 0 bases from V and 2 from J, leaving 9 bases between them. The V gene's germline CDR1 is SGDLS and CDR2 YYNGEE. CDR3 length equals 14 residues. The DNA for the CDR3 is TGTGCCAGCAGCGTAGGGGGGGGCACCTACGAGCAGTACTTC. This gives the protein CASSVGGGTYEQYF.

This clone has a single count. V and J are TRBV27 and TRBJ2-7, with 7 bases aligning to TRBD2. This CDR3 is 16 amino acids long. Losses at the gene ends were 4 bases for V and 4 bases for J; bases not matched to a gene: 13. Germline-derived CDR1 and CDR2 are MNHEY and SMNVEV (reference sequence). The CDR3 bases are TGTGCCAGCAGTTCGGGCCCGACTATGGGGGGGTACGAGCAGTACTTC. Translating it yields CASSSGPTMGGYEQYF.

This chain's CDR3 is CASSLESYNEQFF. CDR3 nucleotide sequence: TGTGCCAGCAGTTTAGAAAGCTACAATGAGCAGTTCTTC. The chain uses TRBV12-3 or TRBV12-4 and TRBJ2-1, with D uncertain. V was trimmed by 1 base and J by 3 bases, leaving 4 bases between them. The CDR3 extends over 13 amino acids.

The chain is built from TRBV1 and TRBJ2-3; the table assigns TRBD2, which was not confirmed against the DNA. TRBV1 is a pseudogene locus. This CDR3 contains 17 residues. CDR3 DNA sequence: TGCACCAGCAGCCAAGAATTTGTCTGCCCCGGTCTAGATACGCAGTATTTT. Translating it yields CTSSQEFVCPGLDTQYF.

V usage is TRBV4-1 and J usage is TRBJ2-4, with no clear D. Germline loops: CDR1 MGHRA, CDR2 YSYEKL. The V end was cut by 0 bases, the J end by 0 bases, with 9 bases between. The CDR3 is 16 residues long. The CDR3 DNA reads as TGCGCCAGCAGCCAAGACGGCGTTCTAGCCAAAAACATTCAGTACTTC. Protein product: CASSQDGVLAKNIQYF.

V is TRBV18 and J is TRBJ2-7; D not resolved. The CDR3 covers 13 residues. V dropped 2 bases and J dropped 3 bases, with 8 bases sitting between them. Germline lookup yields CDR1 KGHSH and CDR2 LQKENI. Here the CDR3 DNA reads TGTGCCAGCTCACCATTACCAGGCTACGAGCAGTACTTC. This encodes CASSPLPGYEQYF.

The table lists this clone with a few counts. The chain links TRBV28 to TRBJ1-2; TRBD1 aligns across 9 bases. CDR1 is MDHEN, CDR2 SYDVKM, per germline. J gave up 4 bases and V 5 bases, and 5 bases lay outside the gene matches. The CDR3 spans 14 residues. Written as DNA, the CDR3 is TGTGCCAGCAGTGGCGACAGGGGGACCTATGGCTACACCTTC. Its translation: CASSGDRGTYGYTF.

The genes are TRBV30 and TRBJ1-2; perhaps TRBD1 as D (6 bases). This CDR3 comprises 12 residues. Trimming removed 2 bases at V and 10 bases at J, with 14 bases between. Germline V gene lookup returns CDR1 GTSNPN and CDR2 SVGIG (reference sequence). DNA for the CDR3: TGTGCCTGGAGTCTACAGGGAGAGGTCTACACCTTC. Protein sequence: CAWSLQGEVYTF.

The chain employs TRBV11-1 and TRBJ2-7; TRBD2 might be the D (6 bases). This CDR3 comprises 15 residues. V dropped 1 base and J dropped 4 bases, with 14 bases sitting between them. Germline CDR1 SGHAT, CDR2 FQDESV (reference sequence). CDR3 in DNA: TGTGCCAGCAGCTTAGTCGGGACTCTCGCTTACGAGCAGTACTTC. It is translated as CASSLVGTLAYEQYF.

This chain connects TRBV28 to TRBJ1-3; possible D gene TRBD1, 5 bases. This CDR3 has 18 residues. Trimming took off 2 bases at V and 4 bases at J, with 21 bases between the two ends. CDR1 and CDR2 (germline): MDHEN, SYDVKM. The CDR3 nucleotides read TGTGCCAGCAGTTTAATGGGGCGGGGGTCGGCCGGCGGAAACACCATATATTTT. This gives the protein CASSLMGRGSAGGNTIYF. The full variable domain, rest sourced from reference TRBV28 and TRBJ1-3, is DVKVTQSSRYLVKRTGEKVFLECVQDMDHENMFWYRQDPGLGLRLIYFSYDVKMKEKGDIPEGYSVSREKKERFSLILESASTNQTSMYLCASSLMGRGSAGGNTIYFGEGSWLTVV.

CDR3 DNA sequence: TGTGCCAGCAGTGATAAGGATTTCTCTGGGGCCAACGTCCTGACTTTC. Translation: CASSDKDFSGANVLTF. This chain joins TRBV6-1 and TRBJ2-6; D remains unclear. Trimming took 3 bases from V and 0 from J, leaving 9 bases between them. Per germline, CDR1 MNHNS and CDR2 SASEGT. The CDR3 extends over 16 amino acids.

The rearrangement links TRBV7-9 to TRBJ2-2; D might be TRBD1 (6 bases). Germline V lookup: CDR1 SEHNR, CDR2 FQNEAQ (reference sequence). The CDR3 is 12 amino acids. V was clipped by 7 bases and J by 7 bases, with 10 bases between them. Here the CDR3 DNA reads TGTGCCAGCACAAAGGGGGTCGGGGAGCTGTTTTTT. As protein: CASTKGVGELFF. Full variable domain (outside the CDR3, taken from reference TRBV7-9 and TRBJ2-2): DTGVSQNPRHKITKRGQNVTFRCDPISEHNRLYWYRQTLGQGPEFLTYFQNEAQLEKSRLLSDRFSAERPKGSFSTLEIQRTEQGDSAMYLCASTKGVGELFFGEGSRLTVL.

The CDR3 region has the DNA TGTGCCACCAGCAGGTTGGACCGCTATCAGCCCCAGCATTTT. It encodes CATSRLDRYQPQHF. The chain is built from TRBV15 and TRBJ1-5; unclear D gene. V was clipped by 3 bases and J by 5 bases, with 11 bases between them. Germline V gene lookup returns CDR1 LNHNV and CDR2 YYDKDF (reference sequence). The CDR3 has 14 residues.

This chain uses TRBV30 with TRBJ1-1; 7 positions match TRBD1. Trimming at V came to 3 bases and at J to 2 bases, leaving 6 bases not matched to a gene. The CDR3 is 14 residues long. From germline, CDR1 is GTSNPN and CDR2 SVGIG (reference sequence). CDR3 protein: CAWRKGQTNTEAFF. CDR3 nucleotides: TGTGCCTGGAGGAAGGGACAGACCAACACTGAAGCTTTCTTT. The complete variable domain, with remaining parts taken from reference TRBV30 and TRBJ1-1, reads SQTIHQWPATLVQPVGSPLSLECTVEGTSNPNLYWYRQAAGRGLQLLFYSVGIGQISSEVPQNLSASRPQDRQFILSSKKLLLSDSGFYLCAWRKGQTNTEAFFGQGTRLTVV.

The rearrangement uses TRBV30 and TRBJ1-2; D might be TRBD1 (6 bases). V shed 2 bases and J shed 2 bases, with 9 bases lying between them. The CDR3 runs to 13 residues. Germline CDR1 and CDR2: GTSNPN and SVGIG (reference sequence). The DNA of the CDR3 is TGTGCCTGGAGTCAAGGGACAAACTATGGCTACACCTTC. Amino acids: CAWSQGTNYGYTF.

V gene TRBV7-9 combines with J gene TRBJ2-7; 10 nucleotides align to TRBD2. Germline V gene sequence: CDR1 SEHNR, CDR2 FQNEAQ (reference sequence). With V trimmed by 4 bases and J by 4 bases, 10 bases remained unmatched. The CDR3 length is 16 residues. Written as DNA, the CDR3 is TGTGCCAGCAGCTATTTAGCGGGGGGTGGCCCATACGAGCAGTACTTC. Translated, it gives CASSYLAGGGPYEQYF.

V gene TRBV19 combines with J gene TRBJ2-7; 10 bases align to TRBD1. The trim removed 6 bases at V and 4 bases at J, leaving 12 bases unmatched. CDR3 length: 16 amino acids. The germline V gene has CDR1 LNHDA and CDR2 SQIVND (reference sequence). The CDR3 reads CASRGPGDRGSYEQYF. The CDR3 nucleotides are TGTGCCAGTAGGGGGCCCGGGGACAGGGGATCATACGAGCAGTACTTC.

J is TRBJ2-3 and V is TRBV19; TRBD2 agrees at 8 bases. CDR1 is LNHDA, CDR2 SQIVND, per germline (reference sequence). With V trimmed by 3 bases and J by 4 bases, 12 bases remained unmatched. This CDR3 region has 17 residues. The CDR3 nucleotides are TGTGCCAGTAGTATCCCTCTCGAGCGGGAGTCGGCAGATACGCAGTATTTT. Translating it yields CASSIPLERESADTQYF.

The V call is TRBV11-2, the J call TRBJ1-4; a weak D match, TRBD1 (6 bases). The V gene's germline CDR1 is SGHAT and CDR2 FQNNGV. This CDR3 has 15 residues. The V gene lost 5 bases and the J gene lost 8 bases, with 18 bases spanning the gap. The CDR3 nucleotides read TGTGCCAGCAGCGCTCTCGGGGAGGGGGAAGAAAAACTGTTTTTT. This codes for CASSALGEGEEKLFF.

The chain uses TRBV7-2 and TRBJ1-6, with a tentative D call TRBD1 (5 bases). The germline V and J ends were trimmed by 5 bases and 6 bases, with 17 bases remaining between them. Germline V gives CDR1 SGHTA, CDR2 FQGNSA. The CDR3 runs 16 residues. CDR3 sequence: CASSPGGGWSNSPLHF. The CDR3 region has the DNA TGTGCCAGCAGCCCCGGGGGGGGATGGAGTAATTCACCCCTCCACTTT.

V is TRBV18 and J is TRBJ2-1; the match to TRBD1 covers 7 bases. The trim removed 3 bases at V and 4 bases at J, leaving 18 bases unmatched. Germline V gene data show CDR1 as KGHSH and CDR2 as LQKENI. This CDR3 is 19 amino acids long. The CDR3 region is CASSPIYLSSQGEYNEQFF. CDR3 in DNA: TGTGCCAGCTCACCCATTTACCTCTCCTCCCAGGGGGAGTACAATGAGCAGTTCTTC.

CDR3 nucleotides: TGTGCCAGCACCCCAGCCCGGGTACGGTCCTACGAGCAGTACTTC. Protein: CASTPARVRSYEQYF. This chain links TRBV6-5 with TRBJ2-7; no reliable D call. The CDR3 runs 15 residues. V dropped 7 bases and J dropped 1 base, with 17 bases sitting between them. In germline, CDR1 is MNHEY, CDR2 SVGAGI.

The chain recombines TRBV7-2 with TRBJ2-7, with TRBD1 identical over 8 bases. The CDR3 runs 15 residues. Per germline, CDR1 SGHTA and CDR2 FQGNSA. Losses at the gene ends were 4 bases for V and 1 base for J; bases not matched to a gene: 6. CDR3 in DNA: TGTGCCAGCAGCTCCGGACAGGGCTATTCCTACGAGCAGTACTTC. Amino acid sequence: CASSSGQGYSYEQYF.